This paragraph covers one TCR beta chain sequence. Assay used: immunoSEQ multiplex PCR; TCRdb lists only in-frame clones, some missing. Among 100,000 to 150,000 clones listed, over 75% were seen once. The CDR3 is made up of 15 amino acids. Per the germline V gene, CDR1 is MDHEN and CDR2 is SYDVKM. Between the trimmed V and J ends, which lost 2 bases and 0 bases, there was a span of 11 bases. This entry is derived from a study of blood T cell repertoires in COVID-19. The sequence derives from a young man with COVID-19, enrolled during active disease. This chain links TRBV28 with TRBJ2-7, with D possibly TRBD1 on 6 matching bases. The sample taken for sequencing was peripheral blood. The CDR3: CASSLAGASSYEQYF. CDR3 in DNA: TGTGCCAGCAGTTTAGCAGGGGCGAGCTCCTACGAGCAGTACTTC. Combining the CDR3 with reference TRBV28 and TRBJ2-7 gives the whole variable domain DVKVTQSSRYLVKRTGEKVFLECVQDMDHENMFWYRQDPGLGLRLIYFSYDVKMKEKGDIPEGYSVSREKKERFSLILESASTNQTSMYLCASSLAGASSYEQYFGPGTRLTVT.